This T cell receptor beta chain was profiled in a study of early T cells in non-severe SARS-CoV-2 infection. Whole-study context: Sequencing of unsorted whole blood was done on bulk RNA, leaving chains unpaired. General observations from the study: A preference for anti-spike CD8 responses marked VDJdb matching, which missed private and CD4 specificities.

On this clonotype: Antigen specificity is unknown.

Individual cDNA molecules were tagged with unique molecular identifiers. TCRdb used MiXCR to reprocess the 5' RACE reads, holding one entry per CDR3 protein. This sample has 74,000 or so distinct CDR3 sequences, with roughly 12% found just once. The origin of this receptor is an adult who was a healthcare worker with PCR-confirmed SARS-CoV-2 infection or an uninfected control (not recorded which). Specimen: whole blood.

DNA of the CDR3: TGCAGTGCTAGAGATAGACTCTCCTACGAGCAGTACTTC. As protein: CSARDRLSYEQYF. The V gene is TRBV20-1, the J gene TRBJ2-7; no definite D call. The ends were cut back, 0 bases at V and 0 bases at J, with 6 bases in the middle. This CDR3 is built from 13 residues. The germline V gene encodes CDR1 DFQATT and CDR2 SNEGSKA (reference sequence).